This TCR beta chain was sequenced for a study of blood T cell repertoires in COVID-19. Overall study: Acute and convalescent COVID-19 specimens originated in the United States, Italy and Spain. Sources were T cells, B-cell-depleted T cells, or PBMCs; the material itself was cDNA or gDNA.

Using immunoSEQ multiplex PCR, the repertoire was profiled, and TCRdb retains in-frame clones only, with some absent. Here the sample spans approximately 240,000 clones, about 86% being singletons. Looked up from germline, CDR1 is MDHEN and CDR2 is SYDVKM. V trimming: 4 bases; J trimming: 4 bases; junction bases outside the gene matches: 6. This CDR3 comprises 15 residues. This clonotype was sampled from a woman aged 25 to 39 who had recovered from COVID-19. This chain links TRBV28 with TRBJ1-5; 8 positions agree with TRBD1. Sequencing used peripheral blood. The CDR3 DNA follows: TGTGCCAGCAGTTCCCCAACAGGGGGTAATCAGCCCCAGCATTTT. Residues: CASSSPTGGNQPQHF.